The next 18 T cell receptor beta chains were all read from a single sample in a study of a mutant IDH1 vaccine in newly diagnosed glioma. The time point: baseline, week 1 (first vaccination visit). Treatment denoted: pre-vaccination baseline after standard-of-care therapy. Profiling relied on immunoSEQ multiplex PCR, and the TCRdb table lists in-frame clones only, not all of them. The data show around 60,000 clones, with 91% seen just once and roughly 2.5% held by the top ten. Sequenced here: PBMCs, sampled from a glioma patient treated with radiotherapy, temozolomide or both. Receptor source: a man in his forties or fifties with glioma.

The genes are TRBV9 and TRBJ1-2; 8 bases map to TRBD1. With 3 bases clipped from V and 6 bases from J, the junction kept 10 bases outside the gene matches. Germline CDR1 SGDLS, CDR2 YYNGEE. This CDR3 contains 15 residues. The CDR3 protein is CASSARGTGGNGYTF. The CDR3 coding sequence is TGTGCCAGCAGCGCCAGAGGAACAGGGGGGAATGGCTACACCTTC.

The chain is built from TRBV11-2 and TRBJ1-4; the match to TRBD1 covers 7 bases. The CDR3 loop spans 15 amino acids. V lost 3 bases, J lost 2 bases, and 3 bases stayed unmatched. CDR1 and CDR2 (germline): SGHAT, FQNNGV. The CDR3 loop is CASSLRGQTNEKLFF. The CDR3 bases are TGTGCCAGCAGCTTGCGGGGACAGACTAATGAAAAACTGTTTTTT.

The CDR3 coding sequence is TGCAGCGTTGAAGATCTTCAGGGATGGGGGTCTGGGAACACTGAAGCTTTCTTT. Protein product: CSVEDLQGWGSGNTEAFF. The chain employs TRBV29-1 and TRBJ1-1; D might be TRBD1 (5 bases). This CDR3 has 18 amino acids. CDR1 and CDR2 (germline): SQVTM, ANQGSEA. The germline V and J ends were trimmed by 0 bases and 1 base, with 21 bases remaining between them.

This clone showed up just a few times. The chain links TRBV5-4 to TRBJ2-2, with D possibly TRBD1 on 6 matching bases. The CDR3 has 14 amino acids. V was cut by 4 bases and J by 7 bases, with 14 bases left in between. CDR1 and CDR2 from the germline V gene are SGHNT and YYREEE (reference sequence). DNA for the CDR3: TGTGCCAGCAGCGGCAGGGGTATGGGCGGGGAGCTGTTTTTT. Translated, it gives CASSGRGMGGELFF.

J is TRBJ2-4 and V is TRBV5-6, with 8 bases lining up with TRBD1. CDR1 is SGHDT and CDR2 is YYEEEE in the germline V gene. This CDR3 has 17 amino acids. V shed 8 bases and J 2 bases; nucleotides not matched to a gene: 15. The CDR3 is CASLQGGKGPSKNIQYF. CDR3 bases: TGTGCCAGTTTACAGGGGGGAAAGGGCCCGTCCAAAAACATTCAGTACTTC.

The V and J genes are TRBV28 and TRBJ2-3; 8 bases map to TRBD2. CDR3 length: 16 residues. Germline CDR1 and CDR2: MDHEN and SYDVKM. V trimming: 1 base; J trimming: 8 bases; junction bases outside the gene matches: 11. The CDR3 loop is CASSLLVSGTGGTQYF. CDR3 bases: TGTGCCAGCAGTTTATTGGTTAGCGGGACTGGGGGTACGCAGTATTTT.

This clone was detected once. The rearrangement joins TRBV7-9 to TRBJ2-7; unclear D gene. The V gene lost 5 bases and the J gene lost 4 bases, with 6 bases spanning the gap. Per the germline V gene, CDR1 is SEHNR and CDR2 is FQNEAQ (reference sequence). This CDR3 region has 11 residues. CDR3 residues: CASSLQYEQYF. DNA for the CDR3: TGTGCCAGCAGCCTCCAGTACGAGCAGTACTTC.

The chain uses TRBV2 and TRBJ1-4; TRBD1 matches 7 bases. This CDR3 contains 15 residues. CDR1 SNHLY and CDR2 FYNNEI come from the germline V gene. Losses at the gene ends were 7 bases for V and 0 bases for J; bases not matched to a gene: 5. The CDR3: CASIRDSATNEKLFF. The CDR3 bases are TGTGCCAGCATTAGGGACAGCGCAACTAATGAAAAACTGTTTTTT.

The chain has TRBV7-6 and TRBJ2-1, with TRBD2 matching over 10 bases. Germline values: CDR1 SGHVS, CDR2 FNYEAQ. Unmatched junction bases numbered 6, after V lost 5 bases and J lost 5 bases. This CDR3 region has 15 residues. In nucleotides, the CDR3 is TGTGCCAGCAGCGTCCTAGCGGGAGAGGACAATGAGCAGTTCTTC. Protein product: CASSVLAGEDNEQFF.

This clone is medium-sized within its sample. The rearrangement links TRBV12-5 to TRBJ1-1, with D unclear. Germline values: CDR1 LGHNT, CDR2 FRNRAP. Trimming took 5 bases from V and 11 from J, leaving 15 bases between them. This CDR3 is 12 amino acids long. The CDR3 bases are TGTGCTAGTGGTCCGGGGTTCCTAGGGGCTTTCTTT. Translation gives CASGPGFLGAFF.

V usage is TRBV6-5 and J usage is TRBJ2-1; possible D gene TRBD2, 6 bases. This CDR3 comprises 16 residues. Looked up from germline, CDR1 is MNHEY and CDR2 is SVGAGI. Trimming took off 2 bases at V and 0 bases at J, with 11 bases between the two ends. The CDR3 coding sequence is TGTGCCAGCAGTTACGGCCTAGCGAGCTCCTACAATGAGCAGTTCTTC. Translating it yields CASSYGLASSYNEQFF.

This rearrangement joins TRBV27 to TRBJ2-4; no firm D call. Per the germline V gene, CDR1 is MNHEY and CDR2 is SMNVEV (reference sequence). The CDR3 covers 15 residues. Trimming removed 8 bases at V and 0 bases at J, with 14 bases between. CDR3 nucleotides: TGTGCCAGCCCCCCAGGTCAGAAAGCCAAAAACATTCAGTACTTC. It translates to CASPPGQKAKNIQYF.

The chain is built from TRBV18 and TRBJ2-1; the D is unclear. Per the germline V gene, CDR1 is KGHSH and CDR2 is LQKENI. Between the trimmed V and J ends, which lost 1 base and 5 bases, there was a span of 3 bases. The CDR3 spans 12 residues. DNA for the CDR3: TGTGCCAGCTCACCACAAAACAATGAGCAGTTCTTC. It encodes CASSPQNNEQFF.

The chain combines TRBV6-4 with TRBJ2-6; tentatively, D is TRBD1 (6 bases). The germline CDR1 and CDR2 sequences are MRHNA and SNTAGT. This CDR3 region has 17 residues. The ends were cut back, 2 bases at V and 0 bases at J, with 11 bases in the middle. CDR3: CASSDGQSSSGANVLTF. CDR3 nucleotide sequence: TGTGCCAGCAGTGACGGACAGTCCAGCTCTGGGGCCAACGTCCTGACTTTC.

This clone was picked up one time. The V gene is TRBV7-2, the J gene TRBJ2-5; 8 bases align to TRBD2. Germline V CDR1 and CDR2: SGHTA, FQGNSA. The J segment lost 2 bases and the V segment lost 5 bases, leaving 10 bases of the junction unmatched. This CDR3 spans 16 amino acids. The CDR3 spells CASSEMGAGGQETQYF. In DNA, the CDR3 is TGTGCCAGCAGCGAAATGGGGGCGGGGGGACAAGAGACCCAGTACTTC.

This chain connects TRBV10-1 to TRBJ2-5, with a possible D match to TRBD1 (5 bases). Looked up from germline, CDR1 is WNHNN and CDR2 is SYGVQD (reference sequence). The CDR3 spans 13 residues. Deletions cut 10 bases from V and 2 bases from J, with 14 bases between. The DNA for the CDR3 is TGCGCCACCTCCAAGACAGTTCAAGAGACCCAGTACTTC. Encoded protein: CATSKTVQETQYF.

The genes are TRBV5-1 and TRBJ1-1; 9 bases align to TRBD1. The V gene's germline CDR1 is SGHRS and CDR2 YFSETQ. There are 16 residues in the CDR3. V gave up 0 bases and J gave up 7 bases; unmatched junction bases: 10. DNA for the CDR3: TGCGCCAGCAGCTTGGAACTGGTGGGACAGGGCGGTGAAGCTTTCTTT. This gives the protein CASSLELVGQGGEAFF.

The gene calls are TRBV4-1 and TRBJ2-3, with D perhaps TRBD1 (5 bases). The CDR3 loop spans 15 amino acids. Trimming took off 1 base at V and 6 bases at J, with 14 bases between the two ends. CDR1 and CDR2 (germline): MGHRA, YSYEKL. The CDR3, as DNA: TGCGCCAGCAGCCAAGTGGGGCCCCCCGGGGATACGCAGTATTTT. As protein: CASSQVGPPGDTQYF.